The rows below give T cell receptor beta chains drawn from one sample of a study of response to subunit inactivated influenza vaccine. Each CDR3 protein is one row after TCRdb ran MiXCR on the RT-PCR reads. The table shows fewer than 600,000 distinct CDR3 sequences, with approximately 7.7% occurring only once. This specimen consisted of PBMCs from blood, obtained less than 30 months after vaccination. These receptors originate from a man aged 50 to 69 who received an inactivated influenza vaccine. Each CDR3 is given with its conserved first and last residue. Fields, in order: clone size, J gene, D gene, V gene, CDR3 DNA, CDR3 protein. D genes are given only for firm matches. Expanded clones get a size class; other rows say once, few or many, or leave the size out.

clone size: few; J gene: TRBJ2-3; D gene: -; V gene: TRBV4-3; CDR3 DNA: TGCGCCAGCAGCCAAGATGGCTATGGGGGCACAGATACGCAGTATTTT; CDR3 protein: CASSQDGYGGTDTQYF
clone size: -; J gene: TRBJ2-1; D gene: -; V gene: TRBV10-3; CDR3 DNA: TGTGCCATCAGTGAGGTCTCAGGGGTTAATGAGCAGTTCTTC; CDR3 protein: CAISEVSGVNEQFF
clone size: many; J gene: TRBJ1-6; D gene: TRBD1; V gene: TRBV20-1; CDR3 DNA: TGCAGTGCTAGTCCGGGGACAGCCTTAAATTCACCCCTCCACTTT; CDR3 protein: CSASPGTALNSPLHF
clone size: many; J gene: TRBJ1-1; D gene: TRBD1; V gene: TRBV6-1; CDR3 DNA: TGTGCCAGCTGTCGGACAGGGGTTGTCGCTGAAGCTTTCTTT; CDR3 protein: CASCRTGVVAEAFF
clone size: few; J gene: TRBJ2-1; D gene: TRBD2; V gene: TRBV20-1; CDR3 DNA: TGCAGTGCTAGAACGGGGGGGCTGTATGAGCAGTTCTTC; CDR3 protein: CSARTGGLYEQFF
clone size: -; J gene: TRBJ2-7; D gene: TRBD1; V gene: TRBV7-9; CDR3 DNA: TGTGCCAGCAGCCCCTTGGGGACAGGGGGCTTCTACGAGCAGTACTTC; CDR3 protein: CASSPLGTGGFYEQYF
clone size: -; J gene: TRBJ2-7; D gene: -; V gene: TRBV2; CDR3 DNA: TGTGCCAGCACCGAGGGTGGGGCACCCTCCTACGAGCAGTACTTC; CDR3 protein: CASTEGGAPSYEQYF
clone size: -; J gene: TRBJ2-6; D gene: -; V gene: TRBV10-3; CDR3 DNA: TGTGCCATCAGTGAGTCGTACGACAGGCTCTCTGGGGCCAACGTCCTGACTTTC; CDR3 protein: CAISESYDRLSGANVLTF
clone size: -; J gene: TRBJ2-2; D gene: TRBD1; V gene: TRBV3-1; CDR3 DNA: TGTGCCAGCAGCCCTCTATCGGGGACAGGGATCGGGGAGCTGTTTTTT; CDR3 protein: CASSPLSGTGIGELFF
clone size: few; J gene: TRBJ2-2; D gene: TRBD1; V gene: TRBV24-1; CDR3 DNA: TGTGCCACCAGTGAGTCAAACAGGGGATTTGGGGCCCAGGAGCTGTTTTTT; CDR3 protein: CATSESNRGFGAQELFF
clone size: few; J gene: TRBJ2-1; D gene: -; V gene: TRBV11-3; CDR3 DNA: TGTGCCAGCAGCTTAGATTCGAGGAATGAGCAGTTCTTC; CDR3 protein: CASSLDSRNEQFF
clone size: few; J gene: TRBJ2-7; D gene: -; V gene: TRBV4-3; CDR3 DNA: TGCGCCAGCAGCCAAGTATACGGAGACTACGAGCAGTACTTC; CDR3 protein: CASSQVYGDYEQYF
clone size: -; J gene: TRBJ1-6; D gene: -; V gene: TRBV5-1; CDR3 DNA: TGCGCCAGCAGCTTGGACAATCGGTCACCCCTCCACTTT; CDR3 protein: CASSLDNRSPLHF
clone size: few; J gene: TRBJ2-2; D gene: -; V gene: TRBV5-4; CDR3 DNA: TGTGCCAGCAGCTCCGGGTCCCGACCCGGGGAGCTGTTTTTT; CDR3 protein: CASSSGSRPGELFF
clone size: few; J gene: TRBJ1-1; D gene: TRBD1; V gene: TRBV6-5; CDR3 DNA: TGTGCCAGCAGTTACACCAGGACAGGGGGCTTGGGTGAAGCTTTCTTT; CDR3 protein: CASSYTRTGGLGEAFF
clone size: few; J gene: TRBJ1-6; D gene: TRBD1; V gene: TRBV9; CDR3 DNA: TGTGCCAGCAGCCTCGGACAGGGGGCGGGTTCACCCCTCCACTTT; CDR3 protein: CASSLGQGAGSPLHF
clone size: many; J gene: TRBJ2-1; D gene: -; V gene: TRBV5-1; CDR3 DNA: TGCGCCAGCAGCACCACGCGATCCTCCTACAATGAGCAGTTCTTC; CDR3 protein: CASSTTRSSYNEQFF
clone size: -; J gene: TRBJ1-1; D gene: -; V gene: TRBV20-1; CDR3 DNA: TGCAGTGCTAGAGACCTACAAGACTGGGGCACTGAAGCTTTCTTT; CDR3 protein: CSARDLQDWGTEAFF
clone size: few; J gene: TRBJ2-3; D gene: -; V gene: TRBV11-2; CDR3 DNA: TGTGCCAGCAGCTTAAGGGTATCTAGCGTTAGCACAGATACGCAGTATTTT; CDR3 protein: CASSLRVSSVSTDTQYF
clone size: few; J gene: TRBJ1-5; D gene: -; V gene: TRBV4-3; CDR3 DNA: TGCGCCAGCAGCCACGGGGAGCGTCAGCCCCAGCATTTT; CDR3 protein: CASSHGERQPQHF
clone size: -; J gene: TRBJ2-1; D gene: -; V gene: TRBV2; CDR3 DNA: TGTGCCAGCAGTGAGTGGGGGAATGAGCAGTTCTTC; CDR3 protein: CASSEWGNEQFF
clone size: -; J gene: TRBJ1-4; D gene: -; V gene: TRBV4-3; CDR3 DNA: TGCGCCAGCAGCCAAGACGCTCGGGCTACAGCAACTAATGAAAAACTGTTTTTT; CDR3 protein: CASSQDARATATNEKLFF
clone size: many; J gene: TRBJ2-3; D gene: TRBD2; V gene: TRBV20-1; CDR3 DNA: TGCAGTGCTAGAGACCAGGGACTAAAAAACACAGATACGCAGTATTTT; CDR3 protein: CSARDQGLKNTDTQYF
clone size: many; J gene: TRBJ2-6; D gene: -; V gene: TRBV5-1; CDR3 DNA: TGCGCCAGCAGCCGGGACCCCGGCTCTGGGGCCAACGTCCTGACTTTC; CDR3 protein: CASSRDPGSGANVLTF
clone size: many; J gene: TRBJ2-7; D gene: -; V gene: TRBV7-2; CDR3 DNA: TGTGCCAGCAGCCAAACACCCTCCCACATGGCAGCCTACGAGCAGTACTTC; CDR3 protein: CASSQTPSHMAAYEQYF
clone size: few; J gene: TRBJ2-3; D gene: -; V gene: TRBV6-2/TRBV6-3; CDR3 DNA: TGTGCCAGCAGTTACGGGGGACTCAATACAGATACGCAGTATTTT; CDR3 protein: CASSYGGLNTDTQYF
clone size: -; J gene: TRBJ2-2; D gene: TRBD1; V gene: TRBV29-1; CDR3 DNA: TGCAGCGTTGGGACCCGGGGACAGGTTGCGGCCGGGGAGCTGTTTTTT; CDR3 protein: CSVGTRGQVAAGELFF
clone size: -; J gene: TRBJ2-2; D gene: -; V gene: TRBV12-3/TRBV12-4; CDR3 DNA: TGTGCCAGCAGTTTACAAGGCAGGCCCACCGGGGAGCTGTTTTTT; CDR3 protein: CASSLQGRPTGELFF
clone size: few; J gene: TRBJ2-7; D gene: TRBD1; V gene: TRBV7-2; CDR3 DNA: TGTGCCAGCAGCTTTACAGGGGGTCCCTCCTACGAGCAGTACTTC; CDR3 protein: CASSFTGGPSYEQYF
clone size: few; J gene: TRBJ2-3; D gene: TRBD2; V gene: TRBV10-3; CDR3 DNA: TGTGCCACGTCGGGAGGCGCTAGCACAGATACGCAGTATTTT; CDR3 protein: CATSGGASTDTQYF
clone size: few; J gene: TRBJ1-1; D gene: TRBD1; V gene: TRBV6-2/TRBV6-3; CDR3 DNA: TGTGCCAGCAGTTTTGATACGAGGGCGACAGGGGACACTGAAGCTTTCTTT; CDR3 protein: CASSFDTRATGDTEAFF
clone size: few; J gene: TRBJ2-6; D gene: TRBD1; V gene: TRBV6-2/TRBV6-3; CDR3 DNA: TGTGCCAGCAGTTTCGGGGTTGGCAGGGGGCTGCGCTCTGGGGCCAACGTCCTGACTTTC; CDR3 protein: CASSFGVGRGLRSGANVLTF
clone size: -; J gene: TRBJ2-3; D gene: -; V gene: TRBV28; CDR3 DNA: TGTGCCAGCAGTTACGTACGAAACGACAGTCGAGGCACAGATACGCAGTATTTT; CDR3 protein: CASSYVRNDSRGTDTQYF
clone size: -; J gene: TRBJ1-1; D gene: TRBD1; V gene: TRBV9; CDR3 DNA: TGTGCCAGCAGCAAAGGGGGACAGGGGACCACTGAAGCTTTCTTT; CDR3 protein: CASSKGGQGTTEAFF
clone size: -; J gene: TRBJ2-7; D gene: -; V gene: TRBV12-3/TRBV12-4; CDR3 DNA: TGTGCCAGCAGTACGAATGGAAAATTCTCCTACGAGCAGTACTTC; CDR3 protein: CASSTNGKFSYEQYF
clone size: few; J gene: TRBJ2-7; D gene: -; V gene: TRBV28; CDR3 DNA: TGTGCCAGCAGTTTATTTCAGGAGCAGTACTTC; CDR3 protein: CASSLFQEQYF
clone size: -; J gene: TRBJ2-3; D gene: TRBD1; V gene: TRBV20-1; CDR3 DNA: TGCAGTGCCGCTCCTGCCGGGACAGGGATGACAGATACGCAGTATTTT; CDR3 protein: CSAAPAGTGMTDTQYF
clone size: many; J gene: TRBJ2-1; D gene: -; V gene: TRBV27; CDR3 DNA: TGTGCCAGCAGTTTGATTGGCAATGAGCAGTTCTTC; CDR3 protein: CASSLIGNEQFF
clone size: -; J gene: TRBJ2-5; D gene: -; V gene: TRBV5-1; CDR3 DNA: TGCGCCAGCAGCTTGGGCTCCTCCCAAGAGACCCAGTACTTC; CDR3 protein: CASSLGSSQETQYF
clone size: few; J gene: TRBJ2-3; D gene: TRBD2; V gene: TRBV6-5; CDR3 DNA: TGTGCCAGCAGTTACTCGATCGGGGGGGGCGGCACAGATACGCAGTATTTT; CDR3 protein: CASSYSIGGGGTDTQYF
clone size: many; J gene: TRBJ2-7; D gene: TRBD2; V gene: TRBV10-3; CDR3 DNA: TGTGCCATCAGTGAGGGGGGGGGACTAGTTCGGAGCTCCTACGAGCAGTACTTC; CDR3 protein: CAISEGGGLVRSSYEQYF
clone size: few; J gene: TRBJ1-2; D gene: -; V gene: TRBV29-1; CDR3 DNA: TGCAGCGTTGAAGTCCCAGCCGATGGCTACACCTTC; CDR3 protein: CSVEVPADGYTF
clone size: -; J gene: TRBJ2-2; D gene: TRBD1; V gene: TRBV6-2/TRBV6-3; CDR3 DNA: TGTGCCAGCAGGCCGGGACAGGGTCGCTCCGGGGAGCTGTTTTTT; CDR3 protein: CASRPGQGRSGELFF
clone size: many; J gene: TRBJ1-2; D gene: -; V gene: TRBV7-9; CDR3 DNA: TGTGCCAGCAGCTTCCTTTCTACAAACTATGGCTACACCTTC; CDR3 protein: CASSFLSTNYGYTF
clone size: -; J gene: TRBJ1-5; D gene: -; V gene: TRBV6-1; CDR3 DNA: TGTGCCAGCAGAACTACCGATCATAGCAATCAGCCCCAGCATTTT; CDR3 protein: CASRTTDHSNQPQHF
clone size: -; J gene: TRBJ2-5; D gene: -; V gene: TRBV3-1; CDR3 DNA: TGTGCCAGCAGCCAAGCCGGGGTCCAAGAGACCCAGTACTTC; CDR3 protein: CASSQAGVQETQYF